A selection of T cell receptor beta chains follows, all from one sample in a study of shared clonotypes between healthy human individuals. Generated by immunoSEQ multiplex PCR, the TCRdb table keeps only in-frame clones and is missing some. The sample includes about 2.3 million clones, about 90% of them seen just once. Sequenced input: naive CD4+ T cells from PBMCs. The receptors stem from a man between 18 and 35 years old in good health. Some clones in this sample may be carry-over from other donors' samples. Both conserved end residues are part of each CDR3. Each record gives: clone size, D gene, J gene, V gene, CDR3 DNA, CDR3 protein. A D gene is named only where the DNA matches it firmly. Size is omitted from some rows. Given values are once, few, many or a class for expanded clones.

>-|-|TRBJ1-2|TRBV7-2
TGTGCCAGCAGCTTACTGGGGGCCCTCTATGGCTACACCTTC
CASSLLGALYGYTF
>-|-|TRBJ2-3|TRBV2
TGTGCCAGCGGAACAGGGCTTAGCACAGATACGCAGTATTTT
CASGTGLSTDTQYF
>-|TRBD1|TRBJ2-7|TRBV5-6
TGTGCCAGCAGCGCGTTTGGGACAGGGGTCCTAACCAGCTCCTACGAGCAGTACTTC
CASSAFGTGVLTSSYEQYF
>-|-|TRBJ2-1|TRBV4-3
TGCGCCAGCAGCCAAGATCAAGGACGTTTCTACAATGAGCAGTTCTTC
CASSQDQGRFYNEQFF
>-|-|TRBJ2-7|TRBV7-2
TGTGCCAGCAGCTACCTTTCCCACGAGCAGTACTTC
CASSYLSHEQYF
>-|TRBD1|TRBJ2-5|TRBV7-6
TGTGCCAGCAGCGAGCAGATACAGGGGCAAACCCAAGAGACCCAGTACTTC
CASSEQIQGQTQETQYF
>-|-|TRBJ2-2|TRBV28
TGTGCCACCAAGGGTCCCGATCGGGGGGAGCTGTTTTTT
CATKGPDRGELFF
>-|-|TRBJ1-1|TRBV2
TGTGCCAGCAGTGATATCGGGGGGACTGAAGCTTTCTTT
CASSDIGGTEAFF
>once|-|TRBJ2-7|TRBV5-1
TGCGCCAGCAGCTTGGTGATACAGGGCTACGAGCAGTACTTC
CASSLVIQGYEQYF
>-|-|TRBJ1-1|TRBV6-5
TGTGCCAGCAGCCACGGAACGAACACTGAAGCTTTCTTT
CASSHGTNTEAFF
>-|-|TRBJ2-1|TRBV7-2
TGTGCCAGCAGCTTAAATGCTCGGGGGTCTTACAATGAGCAGTTCTTC
CASSLNARGSYNEQFF
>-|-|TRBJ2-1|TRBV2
TGTGCCAGCAGTGGACAAATACCCTCCAATGAGCAGTTCTTC
CASSGQIPSNEQFF
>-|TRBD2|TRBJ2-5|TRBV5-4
TGTGCCAGCAGCTTGGGGGGGACAATTCCGGGACTAGCGGAAGAGACCCAGTACTTC
CASSLGGTIPGLAEETQYF
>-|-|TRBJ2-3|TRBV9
TGTGCCAGCAGCCTACGGACTAGCACAGATACGCAGTATTTT
CASSLRTSTDTQYF
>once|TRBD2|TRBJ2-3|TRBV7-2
TGTGCCAGCAGCCGACTAGCGGGATCGGATACGCAGTATTTT
CASSRLAGSDTQYF
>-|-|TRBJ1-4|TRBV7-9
TGTGCCAGCAGCTTGAGCACAGCCGAAAAACTGTTTTTT
CASSLSTAEKLFF
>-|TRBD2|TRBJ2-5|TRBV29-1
TGCAGCGTTGGGACTAGTCAAGTGAAGTACTTC
CSVGTSQVKYF
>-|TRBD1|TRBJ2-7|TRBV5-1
TGCGCCAGCAGCCTAACCTGGGACAGCGCCTACGAGCAGTACTTC
CASSLTWDSAYEQYF
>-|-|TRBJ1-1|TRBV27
TGTGCCAGCAGTCCGACAGAGGGGCTGGTTGGAGCTTTCTTT
CASSPTEGLVGAFF
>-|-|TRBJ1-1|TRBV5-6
TGTGCCAGCAGCCTCGGACCCCTCGCCCAAACTTTCTTT
CASSLGPLAQTFF
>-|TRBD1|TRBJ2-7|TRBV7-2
TGTGCCAGCAGCCCGACGACAGGGGGCGCCTACGAGCAGTACTTC
CASSPTTGGAYEQYF
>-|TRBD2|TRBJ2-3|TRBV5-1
TGCGCCAGCAGCTCAGGACTAGCGGGGAGCGCGGATACGCAGTATTTT
CASSSGLAGSADTQYF
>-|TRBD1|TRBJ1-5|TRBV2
TGTGCCAGCAGGGGACAGGGAGGCAATCAGCCCCAGCATTTT
CASRGQGGNQPQHF
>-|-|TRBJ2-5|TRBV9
TGTGCCAGCAGCGTAGGGTCGGGGGACACCCGGCAAGAGACCCAGTACTTC
CASSVGSGDTRQETQYF
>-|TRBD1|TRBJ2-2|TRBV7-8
TGTGCCAGCATCCCAGGGGGCTTTATCGGGGAGCTGTTTTTT
CASIPGGFIGELFF
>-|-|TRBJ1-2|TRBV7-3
TGTGCCAGCAGCTTAACGAAGGGATGGGGGCTTGGCTACACCTTC
CASSLTKGWGLGYTF
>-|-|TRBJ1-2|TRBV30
TGTGCCTGGACGAGATCAGGAGCTAACTATGGCTACACCTTC
CAWTRSGANYGYTF
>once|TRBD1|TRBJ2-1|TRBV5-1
TGCGCCAGCAGCCTGAGCGGGACAGGGGGCAATGAGCAGTTCTTC
CASSLSGTGGNEQFF
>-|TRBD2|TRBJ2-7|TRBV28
TGTGCCAGCAGCAAGACTAGCGGGAGCTACGAGCAGTACTTC
CASSKTSGSYEQYF
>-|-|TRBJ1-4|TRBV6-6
TGTGCCAGCAGGGACTCTGGCGAGGGAAAACTGTTTTTT
CASRDSGEGKLFF
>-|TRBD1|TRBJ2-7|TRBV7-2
TGTGCCAGCAGCTTAGAGACGGGACAGAAGCAGTACTTC
CASSLETGQKQYF
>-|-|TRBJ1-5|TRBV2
TGTGCCAGCAGTGAATTAGGGAATCAGCCCCAGCATTTT
CASSELGNQPQHF
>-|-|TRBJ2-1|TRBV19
TGTGCCAGTAGTCCCGGACAGTGGGACAATGAGCAGTTCTTC
CASSPGQWDNEQFF
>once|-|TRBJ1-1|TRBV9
TGTGCCAGCAGCGTTTCATTCAGCCTAACTGAAGCTTTCTTT
CASSVSFSLTEAFF
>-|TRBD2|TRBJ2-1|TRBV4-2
TGTGCCAGCAGCCTGACTACACTGACGAATAGCGGGAGGGCCTACAATGAGCAGTTCTTC
CASSLTTLTNSGRAYNEQFF
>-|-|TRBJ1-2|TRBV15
TGTGCCACCAGCAATCTACTCGGTGGCTACACCTTC
CATSNLLGGYTF
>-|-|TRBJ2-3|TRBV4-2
TGTGCCAGCAGCCAAGATCCGGGAGAAGGCACAGATACGCAGTATTTT
CASSQDPGEGTDTQYF
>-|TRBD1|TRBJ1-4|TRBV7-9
TGTGCCAGCAGCCCGACAGGACAGGGGGGGGAAAAACTGTTTTTT
CASSPTGQGGEKLFF
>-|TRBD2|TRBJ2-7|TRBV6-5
TGTGCCAGCACCGCGGCGGGAGCGGACGAGCAGTACTTC
CASTAAGADEQYF
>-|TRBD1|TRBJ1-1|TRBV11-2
TGTGCCAGCAGCTTCGGGACAGGGAATACTGAAGCTTTCTTT
CASSFGTGNTEAFF
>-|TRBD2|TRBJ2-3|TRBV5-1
TGCGCCAGCACCGGACTAGCGGGAGGGCAGGGTTCAGATACGCAGTATTTT
CASTGLAGGQGSDTQYF